This record concerns one T cell receptor (beta chain) sequence. The antigen remains undetermined. After removal of 4 bases from V and 4 bases from J, the junction contained 10 bases not matched to a gene. There are 17 residues in the CDR3. Germline V gene lookup returns CDR1 SGHVS and CDR2 FQNEAQ. Only in-frame clones appear in the TCRdb table, and some are missing; sequencing was by immunoSEQ multiplex PCR. The data show tens of thousands of clones, about 89% seen once. The data derive from a study of T cell responses to AZD1222 COVID-19 vaccine. Overall study findings and caveats: Repertoires were collected only later (after the peak T cell response had occurred). Females made up more of the donors, who were largely white British, and clonal diversity may have come out too low.

Sequencing used peripheral blood, obtained on day 0 of AZD1222 vaccination. V and J are TRBV7-8 and TRBJ1-3; 10 nucleotides align to TRBD1. The source of this sequence is an adult in good health. The CDR3 region is CASSSDSRTGGGNTIYF. CDR3 coding DNA: TGTGCCAGCAGCTCCGATTCCAGGACAGGGGGAGGAAACACCATATATTTT.